The 4 T cell receptor beta chains below all came from one sample that was sequenced in a study of blood T cell repertoires in COVID-19. Generated by immunoSEQ multiplex PCR, the TCRdb table keeps only in-frame clones and is missing some. Of approximately 400,000 clones listed, roughly 88% are singletons. The sample was peripheral blood. The receptors here all came from a woman aged 45-65 years with COVID-19, enrolled during active disease.

V and J are TRBV3-1 (or the pseudogene TRBV3-2) and TRBJ2-3, with D tentatively TRBD2 (9 bases). The CDR3 spans 18 residues. In germline, CDR1 is LGHDT, CDR2 YNNKEL (reference sequence). The V end was cut by 2 bases, the J end by 4 bases, with 22 bases between. DNA of the CDR3: TGTGCCAGCAGCCAATACAGGGGGAGCGGGGGGATTCCAGATACGCAGTATTTT. It codes for CASSQYRGSGGIPDTQYF.

For the CDR3, the DNA is TGTGCCAGCAGCCCTGGGGAGGGGGGCTCCTACAATGAGCAGTTCTTC. Its translation is CASSPGEGGSYNEQFF. The chain is built from TRBV7-9 and TRBJ2-1, with TRBD2 as a possible D gene (7 bases). Trimming shortened V by 5 bases and J by 0 bases, and 14 bases separated the two germline ends. CDR1 SEHNR and CDR2 FQNEAQ come from the germline V gene (reference sequence). This CDR3 has 16 residues.

This clone was detected once. The CDR3 DNA follows: TGTGCCAGCAGTTTAGCGGGGGGGAACTCCTACGAGCAGTACTTC. Translated, it gives CASSLAGGNSYEQYF. The V gene is TRBV28, the J gene TRBJ2-7; 9 positions match TRBD2. Losses at the gene ends were 2 bases for V and 0 bases for J; bases not matched to a gene: 2. CDR1 MDHEN and CDR2 SYDVKM come from the germline V gene. The CDR3 spans 15 residues.

The chain is built from TRBV6-5 and TRBJ2-3; possibly TRBD1 for D (6 bases). V shed 5 bases and J shed 0 bases, with 12 bases lying between them. Germline CDR1 is MNHEY and CDR2 is SVGAGI. The CDR3 is made up of 15 amino acids. Here the CDR3 DNA reads TGTGCCAGCAGTCAGGACAGCCCTAGCACAGATACGCAGTATTTT. Its translation: CASSQDSPSTDTQYF.